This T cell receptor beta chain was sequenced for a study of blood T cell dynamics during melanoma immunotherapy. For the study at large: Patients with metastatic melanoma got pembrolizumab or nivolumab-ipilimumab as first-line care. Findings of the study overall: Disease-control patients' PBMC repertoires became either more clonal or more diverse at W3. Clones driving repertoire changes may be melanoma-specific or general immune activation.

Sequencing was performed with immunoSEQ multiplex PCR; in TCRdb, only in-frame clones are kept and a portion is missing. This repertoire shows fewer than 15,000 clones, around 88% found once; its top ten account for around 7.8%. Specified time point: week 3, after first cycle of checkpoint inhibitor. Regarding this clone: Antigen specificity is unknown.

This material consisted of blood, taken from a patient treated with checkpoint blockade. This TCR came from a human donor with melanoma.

CDR3 loop: CASSQDFGQTAYNEQFF. CDR3 in DNA: TGTGCCAGCAGCCAAGATTTCGGACAGACTGCCTACAATGAGCAGTTCTTC. The V call is TRBV14, the J call TRBJ2-1; D possibly corresponds to TRBD1 (6 bases). Germline V gene lookup returns CDR1 SGHDN and CDR2 FVKESK. Trimming took 0 bases from V and 2 from J, leaving 14 bases between them. This CDR3 has 17 residues.